In its sample, the clone carrying this TCR beta chain was seen a few times. No antigen is known for it. This CDR3 is built from 15 residues. The V end was cut by 0 bases, the J end by 8 bases, with 13 bases between. Germline CDR1 reads LGHNA; CDR2 reads YNFKEQ. The sample originates from a study of a mutant IDH1 vaccine in newly diagnosed glioma. Study information: Administration of eight vaccinations to patients took place in weeks 1, 3, 5, 7, 11, 15, 19, 23. There were approximately 62% males and around 38% females among treated patients, whose mean age was roughly 40 years. Points from the study as a whole: Pseudoprogression seemed unlinked to shifts in top peripheral T cell clonotypes.

Only in-frame clones appear in the TCRdb table, and some are missing; sequencing was by immunoSEQ multiplex PCR. This table holds tens of thousands of clones, 75% to 85% found once. Time point in this sample: week 23, last vaccination. In the vaccine, a single dose held 300 ug of the mutant IDH1 20-mer peptide, along with topical imiquimod. V is TRBV4-2 and J is TRBJ1-4; TRBD1 might be the D (6 bases). The origin of this receptor is a middle-aged man with glioma. The input for sequencing was PBMCs, taken from a glioma patient whose treatment included an IDH1 peptide vaccine. CDR3 coding DNA: TGTGCCAGCAGCCAAGACGGGCAGGGGTGGGAAAAACTGTTTTTT. It specifies CASSQDGQGWEKLFF.